This entry concerns a single TCR beta chain. The data were obtained in a study of blood T cells in healthy people across ages. Study background: Template-switching capture recovered about one barcoded beta molecule per two T cells.

Next came a second PCR, run for roughly 6 to 11 cycles, which used a sample-barcoded 5' primer along with a J-beta primer mix. MiXCR was run by TCRdb on the 5' RACE reads, yielding one entry per CDR3 protein. Among 1.5 million or so distinct CDR3 sequences listed, 42% were seen once. This CDR3 is built from 15 residues. With 2 bases removed from V and 2 bases from J, the gap between germline ends came to 12 bases. The germline CDR1 and CDR2 sequences are MNHNS and SASEGT. The chain has TRBV6-1 and TRBJ1-2; D is uncertain. This receptor was taken from a young woman in good health. Source material: blood. CDR3 amino acids: CASSEIRKGNYGYTF. The CDR3 DNA reads as TGTGCCAGCAGTGAAATCCGGAAGGGAAACTATGGCTACACCTTC.